This T cell receptor beta chain was sequenced during a study of blood T cell repertoires in COVID-19 (dated by TCRdb to about 2020). Background for the entire study: Collaborator samples came from the United States, Italy and Spain and covered acute and convalescent phases of COVID-19. The material from the prospective study consisted of cDNA or gDNA derived from T cells, B-cell-depleted T cells, or PBMCs. Subjects who had been exposed to COVID-19, were actively infected with it, or had recovered from it provided the deeply sampled blood TCRbeta repertoires that made up the dataset. The repertoires were released in a freely available public database intended as a resource for research on the immune response to SARS-CoV-2. The samples were drawn from two sources: the first 160 participants of the ongoing ImmuneRACE study, and over 1,000 subjects contributed by 6 global collaborators. The sample metadata nearly always contained a de-identified subject ID, COVID-19 status, age in years and sex. Where available, HLA class I and class II types were taken from metadata supplied by the sample provider and were not determined by assay-based typing. Summary of the overall study and its limitations: Clinical and demographic metadata were provided uncurated, with the amount varying by source and participant.

Each collaborating institution followed its own protocols to collect whole blood in K2EDTA tubes. For TCRbeta analysis, collaborators shipped samples in one of three forms: frozen whole blood, isolated PBMCs, or DNA extracted from either of those sample types. The immunoSEQ Assay, a bias-controlled multiplex PCR, was used to amplify TCRbeta CDR3 regions from genomic DNA. Processing in the source paper ran as follows. The number of nucleated cells in each sample was estimated from the amplification of reference gene primers within the assay. To quantify the absolute abundance of each unique TCRbeta CDR3 rearrangement, sequence reads were collapsed and filtered. Productive Simpson clonality was computed per sample as the square root of Simpson's diversity index over productive rearrangements. TCRdb stores this immuneACCESS table with in-frame sequences only. Part of the clones is absent; in the studies checked, under half of the shortfall reflects unresolved V genes, and no reason is known for the rest. V, J and clone size reflect that table, while D and trimming were determined from the DNA. This sample gives over 75,000 clones in total; almost 85% of them show up just once. Of the sample, less than 11% is held by the ten largest clones.

Points on this clone: The antigen it binds to is not known. Within one base of it there is no much larger clone, and no base qualities were kept.

The germline V gene (reference sequence) gives CDR1 as SEHNR and CDR2 as FQNEAQ. Trimming takes 5 bases from V and 2 bases from J, and the germline ends sit 13 bases apart. Including cysteine and phenylalanine, the CDR3 has 15 amino acids. Here the CDR3 DNA is all that survives: 45 bases in frame from base 1. The receptor comes from a man between 65 and 85 years old with acute or convalescent COVID-19. Sequencing was performed on peripheral blood. The chain uses TRBV7-9 and TRBJ1-3; a tentative D call is TRBD1 (6 bases match). The CDR3 region has the sequence CASSITTGAGNTIYF. The DNA is as follows: TGTGCCAGCAGCATAACGACAGGAGCTGGAAACACCATATATTTT.